These T cell receptor beta chains were read from a single sample in a study of beta chain features in type 1 diabetes. The assay was immunoSEQ multiplex PCR, and TCRdb's table has in-frame clones only and misses some. The sample lists 640,000 or so clones; more than 13% were seen once. The sequenced sample consisted of naive CD4+ T cells from blood. Receptors originate from a young man with type 1 diabetes. Each CDR3 is given with its conserved first and last residue. The order of the fields is V gene, clone size, D gene, J gene, CDR3 DNA, CDR3 protein. The D gene is left open where the match is weak. Expanded clones are given a class, and other clones once, few, many or no size at all.

V gene: TRBV6-5; clone size: few; D gene: -; J gene: TRBJ2-3; CDR3 DNA: TGTGCCAGCAGTTACAATGGGGGGCTGGATACGCAGTATTTT; CDR3 protein: CASSYNGGLDTQYF
V gene: TRBV5-6; clone size: -; D gene: TRBD1; J gene: TRBJ1-5; CDR3 DNA: TGTGCCAGCAGCCGACAGGGGGTAAGGCAGCCCCAGCATTTT; CDR3 protein: CASSRQGVRQPQHF
V gene: TRBV29-1; clone size: few; D gene: -; J gene: TRBJ2-5; CDR3 DNA: TGCAGCGTCCAGGGGCTTGGGGAGACCCAGTACTTC; CDR3 protein: CSVQGLGETQYF
V gene: TRBV29-1; clone size: few; D gene: TRBD1; J gene: TRBJ1-1; CDR3 DNA: TGCAGCGTGGGACAGGGGAACACTGAAGCTTTCTTT; CDR3 protein: CSVGQGNTEAFF
V gene: TRBV6-5; clone size: few; D gene: -; J gene: TRBJ1-5; CDR3 DNA: TGTGCCAGCAGTTACGGGGCGTATCAGCCCCAGCATTTT; CDR3 protein: CASSYGAYQPQHF
V gene: TRBV2; clone size: -; D gene: -; J gene: TRBJ2-2; CDR3 DNA: TGTGCCAGCAGCGTAACAGGGTTTGTCGGGGAGCTGTTTTTT; CDR3 protein: CASSVTGFVGELFF
V gene: TRBV28; clone size: -; D gene: -; J gene: TRBJ2-3; CDR3 DNA: TGTGCCAGCAGTACGCCTGGGGCTAGCACAGATACGCAGTATTTT; CDR3 protein: CASSTPGASTDTQYF
V gene: TRBV23-1; clone size: few; D gene: -; J gene: TRBJ2-4; CDR3 DNA: TGCGCCAGCAGCCCCCTAGGGAGAGGGCTAGCCAAAAACATTCAGTACTTC; CDR3 protein: CASSPLGRGLAKNIQYF
V gene: TRBV18; clone size: few; D gene: -; J gene: TRBJ2-3; CDR3 DNA: TGTGCCAGCTCACCACCGGTCACAGATACGCAGTATTTT; CDR3 protein: CASSPPVTDTQYF
V gene: TRBV7-6; clone size: -; D gene: -; J gene: TRBJ1-2; CDR3 DNA: TGTGCCAGCAGCTTAGAAGGGGAAGGCTACACCTTC; CDR3 protein: CASSLEGEGYTF
V gene: TRBV30; clone size: -; D gene: -; J gene: TRBJ2-7; CDR3 DNA: TGTGCCTGGAGTGTACTAGCTAGCCGATCGTACGAGCAGTACTTC; CDR3 protein: CAWSVLASRSYEQYF
V gene: TRBV30; clone size: few; D gene: TRBD1; J gene: TRBJ1-5; CDR3 DNA: TGTGCCTGCTCATTGGGACAGAGCAATCAGCCCCAGCATTTT; CDR3 protein: CACSLGQSNQPQHF
V gene: TRBV7-9; clone size: few; D gene: TRBD1; J gene: TRBJ1-1; CDR3 DNA: TGTGCCAGCAGTCCGGACAGGGGGCTCACTGAAGCTTTCTTT; CDR3 protein: CASSPDRGLTEAFF
V gene: TRBV7-2; clone size: -; D gene: -; J gene: TRBJ2-2; CDR3 DNA: TGTGCCAGCAGCTTAAGAAGGAACACCGGGGAGCTGTTTTTT; CDR3 protein: CASSLRRNTGELFF
V gene: TRBV30; clone size: -; D gene: -; J gene: TRBJ2-5; CDR3 DNA: TGTGCCTGGAGTGTTTTAGAGACCCAGTACTTC; CDR3 protein: CAWSVLETQYF
V gene: TRBV19; clone size: few; D gene: TRBD1; J gene: TRBJ1-1; CDR3 DNA: TGTGCCAGTTACGGGACAGTGAACACTGAAGCTTTCTTT; CDR3 protein: CASYGTVNTEAFF
V gene: TRBV2; clone size: -; D gene: TRBD2; J gene: TRBJ2-7; CDR3 DNA: TGTGCCAGCAGTACCTACGGACTAGCGGGAGAGGAGCAGTACTTC; CDR3 protein: CASSTYGLAGEEQYF
V gene: TRBV9; clone size: -; D gene: -; J gene: TRBJ1-1; CDR3 DNA: TGTGCCAGCAGCGTAATAGAGGGCACTGAAGCTTTCTTT; CDR3 protein: CASSVIEGTEAFF
V gene: TRBV27; clone size: -; D gene: -; J gene: TRBJ1-6; CDR3 DNA: TGTGCCAGCAGTGTAGCGGATTCACCCCTCCACTTT; CDR3 protein: CASSVADSPLHF
V gene: TRBV4-2; clone size: -; D gene: -; J gene: TRBJ2-5; CDR3 DNA: TGTGCCAGCAGCCAAGACGTGGGAAAAGGCCAAGAGACCCAGTACTTC; CDR3 protein: CASSQDVGKGQETQYF
V gene: TRBV7-2; clone size: once; D gene: TRBD1; J gene: TRBJ1-2; CDR3 DNA: TGTGCCAGCAGCCCGGACAGGAATTATGGCTACACCTTC; CDR3 protein: CASSPDRNYGYTF
V gene: TRBV9; clone size: few; D gene: -; J gene: TRBJ1-6; CDR3 DNA: TGTGCCAGCAGCGTAGCAGGGGCCCGGAATTCACCCCTCCACTTT; CDR3 protein: CASSVAGARNSPLHF
V gene: TRBV19; clone size: few; D gene: -; J gene: TRBJ2-1; CDR3 DNA: TGTGCCAGTAGTATATTAGGGGGTGACAACAATGAGCAGTTCTTC; CDR3 protein: CASSILGGDNNEQFF
V gene: TRBV6-5; clone size: few; D gene: -; J gene: TRBJ2-1; CDR3 DNA: TGTGCCAGCAGGGCTCCCGGGTACAATGAGCAGTTCTTC; CDR3 protein: CASRAPGYNEQFF
V gene: TRBV27; clone size: -; D gene: TRBD1; J gene: TRBJ1-6; CDR3 DNA: TGTGCCAGCGGGACAGGGGGTTCACCCCTCCACTTT; CDR3 protein: CASGTGGSPLHF
V gene: TRBV29-1; clone size: -; D gene: -; J gene: TRBJ1-1; CDR3 DNA: TGCAGCGTATCCCTAGGGGTGAACACTGAAGCTTTCTTT; CDR3 protein: CSVSLGVNTEAFF
V gene: TRBV14; clone size: -; D gene: TRBD1; J gene: TRBJ2-7; CDR3 DNA: TGTGCCAGCAGCCCGCCCGGGACAGGGCTACACGAGCAGTACTTC; CDR3 protein: CASSPPGTGLHEQYF
V gene: TRBV5-1; clone size: few; D gene: TRBD2; J gene: TRBJ2-5; CDR3 DNA: TGCGCCAGCAGCGCAGGGACTAGCGTTCAAGAGACCCAGTACTTC; CDR3 protein: CASSAGTSVQETQYF
V gene: TRBV6-5; clone size: -; D gene: -; J gene: TRBJ2-3; CDR3 DNA: TGTGCCAGCAGTTATCGCGACTCGACAGATACGCAGTATTTT; CDR3 protein: CASSYRDSTDTQYF
V gene: TRBV29-1; clone size: few; D gene: -; J gene: TRBJ2-1; CDR3 DNA: TGCAGCGTAGGGACTCTCATTGGGTCCTACAATGAGCAGTTCTTC; CDR3 protein: CSVGTLIGSYNEQFF
V gene: TRBV5-4; clone size: -; D gene: -; J gene: TRBJ1-1; CDR3 DNA: TGTGCCAGCAGCTTGAAGGGTATGAACACTGAAGCTTTCTTT; CDR3 protein: CASSLKGMNTEAFF
V gene: TRBV9; clone size: -; D gene: -; J gene: TRBJ2-7; CDR3 DNA: TGTGCCAGCAGCGTAGAGTCATCGGACAGCTACGAGCAGTACTTC; CDR3 protein: CASSVESSDSYEQYF
V gene: TRBV28; clone size: few; D gene: -; J gene: TRBJ2-6; CDR3 DNA: TGTGCCAGCAGTTTAGGTCCAGGCGCCGCCAACGTCCTGACTTTC; CDR3 protein: CASSLGPGAANVLTF
V gene: TRBV5-1; clone size: -; D gene: -; J gene: TRBJ2-3; CDR3 DNA: TGCGCCAGCAGCCCCGCTCCCCTCACAGATACGCAGTATTTT; CDR3 protein: CASSPAPLTDTQYF
V gene: TRBV9; clone size: few; D gene: -; J gene: TRBJ2-3; CDR3 DNA: TGTGCCAGCAGCCCCGGAGATACGCAGTATTTT; CDR3 protein: CASSPGDTQYF
V gene: TRBV7-2; clone size: few; D gene: -; J gene: TRBJ2-4; CDR3 DNA: TGTGCCAGCAGCCCAGGGGAGGGTTGGTACATTCAGTACTTC; CDR3 protein: CASSPGEGWYIQYF
V gene: TRBV2; clone size: -; D gene: -; J gene: TRBJ1-5; CDR3 DNA: TGTGCCAGCACCGGGGACATCAATCAGCCCCAGCATTTT; CDR3 protein: CASTGDINQPQHF
V gene: TRBV4-3; clone size: few; D gene: TRBD1; J gene: TRBJ2-5; CDR3 DNA: TGCGCCAGCAGCCCGACAGGGGGGGAGACCCAGTACTTC; CDR3 protein: CASSPTGGETQYF
V gene: TRBV5-4; clone size: -; D gene: TRBD2; J gene: TRBJ2-7; CDR3 DNA: TGTGCCAGCAGTTCCGGACTAGCGGGGACCGTCTCCTACGAGCAGTACTTC; CDR3 protein: CASSSGLAGTVSYEQYF
V gene: TRBV23-1; clone size: few; D gene: -; J gene: TRBJ2-2; CDR3 DNA: TGCGCCAGCAGTCAATCGGGGCAGGGGCCCACCGGGGAGCTGTTTTTT; CDR3 protein: CASSQSGQGPTGELFF
V gene: TRBV7-9; clone size: -; D gene: -; J gene: TRBJ1-6; CDR3 DNA: TGTGCCAGCAGCAACATCCTCCGGGGGGATTCACCCCTCCACTTT; CDR3 protein: CASSNILRGDSPLHF
V gene: TRBV19; clone size: few; D gene: TRBD1; J gene: TRBJ2-6; CDR3 DNA: TGTGCCAGTAGTATCGGGACAGGGGTTGCTCCCGGGGCCAACGTCCTGACTTTC; CDR3 protein: CASSIGTGVAPGANVLTF
V gene: TRBV7-2; clone size: -; D gene: -; J gene: TRBJ2-3; CDR3 DNA: TGTGCCAGCAGCTCTCATGGGGTGGGAACAGATACGCAGTATTTT; CDR3 protein: CASSSHGVGTDTQYF
V gene: TRBV6-5; clone size: few; D gene: TRBD1; J gene: TRBJ1-1; CDR3 DNA: TGTGCCAGCAGTTCGCCACGACAGGGAGGGAACACTGAAGCTTTCTTT; CDR3 protein: CASSSPRQGGNTEAFF
V gene: TRBV7-2; clone size: few; D gene: -; J gene: TRBJ2-4; CDR3 DNA: TGTGCCAGCAGCTTAGGATGGGGCGCTGGCAAAAACATTCAGTACTTC; CDR3 protein: CASSLGWGAGKNIQYF
V gene: TRBV28; clone size: few; D gene: TRBD1; J gene: TRBJ2-5; CDR3 DNA: TGTGCCAGCAGGGGACAGGCCAAAGGGACCCAGTACTTC; CDR3 protein: CASRGQAKGTQYF
V gene: TRBV7-9; clone size: -; D gene: TRBD1; J gene: TRBJ2-5; CDR3 DNA: TGTGCCAGCAGCCGACAGGGGTGGGAGACCCAGTACTTC; CDR3 protein: CASSRQGWETQYF
V gene: TRBV6-5; clone size: once; D gene: -; J gene: TRBJ2-5; CDR3 DNA: TGTGCAAAGCCAGGCCAAGAGACCCAGTACTTC; CDR3 protein: CAKPGQETQYF
V gene: TRBV7-3; clone size: -; D gene: -; J gene: TRBJ2-1; CDR3 DNA: TGTGCCAGCAGCTTCCCAGGAGCGTACAATGAGCAGTTCTTC; CDR3 protein: CASSFPGAYNEQFF
V gene: TRBV28; clone size: few; D gene: TRBD1; J gene: TRBJ2-7; CDR3 DNA: TGTGCCAGCACCCCTAGCACAGGGGGCTACGAGCAGTACTTC; CDR3 protein: CASTPSTGGYEQYF
V gene: TRBV4-2; clone size: few; D gene: -; J gene: TRBJ2-7; CDR3 DNA: TGTGCCAGCAGCCAAGCGACACTAGCCGACTACTCCTACGAGCAGTACTTC; CDR3 protein: CASSQATLADYSYEQYF
V gene: TRBV30; clone size: few; D gene: -; J gene: TRBJ2-7; CDR3 DNA: TGTGCCTGGAGGCAGAGAGGGGCCTACGAGCAGTACTTC; CDR3 protein: CAWRQRGAYEQYF
V gene: TRBV7-2; clone size: few; D gene: -; J gene: TRBJ1-1; CDR3 DNA: TGTGCCAGCAGCTCGTACTCTGGGAACACTGAAGCTTTCTTT; CDR3 protein: CASSSYSGNTEAFF
V gene: TRBV28; clone size: -; D gene: -; J gene: TRBJ2-3; CDR3 DNA: TGTGCCAGCACCGCCCGGGACCCTACGGCTACGCAGTATTTT; CDR3 protein: CASTARDPTATQYF
V gene: TRBV14; clone size: few; D gene: -; J gene: TRBJ1-5; CDR3 DNA: TGTGCCAGCAGCCAAGGCGGGGGGCACGGGCAGCCCCAGCATTTT; CDR3 protein: CASSQGGGHGQPQHF
V gene: TRBV5-4; clone size: -; D gene: TRBD2; J gene: TRBJ2-7; CDR3 DNA: TGTGCCAGCAGCTTGGGCGGGGGGCAGTACGAGCAGTACTTC; CDR3 protein: CASSLGGGQYEQYF
V gene: TRBV4-1; clone size: -; D gene: TRBD2; J gene: TRBJ2-7; CDR3 DNA: TGCGCCAGCAGCCTCCTAGCGGGAGTGAGGGAGCAGTACTTC; CDR3 protein: CASSLLAGVREQYF
V gene: TRBV19; clone size: -; D gene: -; J gene: TRBJ2-2; CDR3 DNA: TGTGCCAGTAGCTTCCTCGGTGTGGCCGGGGAGCTGTTTTTT; CDR3 protein: CASSFLGVAGELFF
V gene: TRBV7-9; clone size: -; D gene: -; J gene: TRBJ1-2; CDR3 DNA: TGTGCCAGCAGCCACGACTGGGACGGCTACACCTTC; CDR3 protein: CASSHDWDGYTF
V gene: TRBV2; clone size: few; D gene: -; J gene: TRBJ1-3; CDR3 DNA: TGTGCCAGCAGTGAGGCGAGGAGTACTGGAAACACCATATATTTT; CDR3 protein: CASSEARSTGNTIYF